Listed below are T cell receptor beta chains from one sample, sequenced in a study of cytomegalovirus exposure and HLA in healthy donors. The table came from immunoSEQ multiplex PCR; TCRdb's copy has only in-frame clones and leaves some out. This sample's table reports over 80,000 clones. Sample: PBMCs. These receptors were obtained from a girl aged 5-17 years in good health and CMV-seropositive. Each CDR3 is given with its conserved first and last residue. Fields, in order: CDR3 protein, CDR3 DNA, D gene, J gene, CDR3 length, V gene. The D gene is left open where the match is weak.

cdr3_aa: CASSMTSGGSSYNEQFF; cdr3_nt: TGTGCCAGTAGTATGACTAGCGGGGGAAGCTCCTACAATGAGCAGTTCTTC; d_call: TRBD2; j_call: TRBJ2-1; cdr3_length: 17; v_call: TRBV19
cdr3_aa: CASAPRTGGDGETQYF; cdr3_nt: TGTGCCAGCGCACCACGGACAGGGGGCGACGGGGAGACCCAGTACTTC; d_call: TRBD1; j_call: TRBJ2-5; cdr3_length: 16; v_call: TRBV18
cdr3_aa: CASSLRGGNTEAFF; cdr3_nt: TGTGCCAGCAGCTTGCGGGGAGGAAACACTGAAGCTTTCTTT; d_call: -; j_call: TRBJ1-1; cdr3_length: 14; v_call: TRBV5-4
cdr3_aa: CASSLRFGQGRETQYF; cdr3_nt: TGTGCCAGCAGTTTAAGGTTTGGACAGGGACGAGAGACCCAGTACTTC; d_call: TRBD1; j_call: TRBJ2-5; cdr3_length: 16; v_call: TRBV27
cdr3_aa: CSVRGLAINEQFF; cdr3_nt: TGCAGCGTCCGGGGACTAGCAATCAATGAGCAGTTCTTC; d_call: TRBD2; j_call: TRBJ2-1; cdr3_length: 13; v_call: TRBV29-1
cdr3_aa: CASSVSGRTEAFF; cdr3_nt: TGTGCCAGCAGCGTATCGGGGAGGACTGAAGCTTTCTTT; d_call: -; j_call: TRBJ1-1; cdr3_length: 13; v_call: TRBV9
cdr3_aa: CATSRGTGGSYNSPLHF; cdr3_nt: TGTGCCACCAGCAGGGGGACAGGGGGCTCCTATAATTCACCCCTCCACTTT; d_call: TRBD1; j_call: TRBJ1-6; cdr3_length: 17; v_call: TRBV15
cdr3_aa: CATSREGVEGADTQYF; cdr3_nt: TGTGCCACCAGCAGAGAAGGGGTGGAGGGCGCAGATACGCAGTATTTT; d_call: -; j_call: TRBJ2-3; cdr3_length: 16; v_call: TRBV15
cdr3_aa: CASSVTSGSYEQYF; cdr3_nt: TGTGCCAGCAGCGTGACTAGCGGTTCCTACGAGCAGTACTTC; d_call: TRBD2; j_call: TRBJ2-7; cdr3_length: 14; v_call: TRBV9
cdr3_aa: CASSPGGASGNTIYF; cdr3_nt: TGTGCCAGCAGCCCCGGGGGGGCCTCTGGAAACACCATATATTTT; d_call: -; j_call: TRBJ1-3; cdr3_length: 15; v_call: TRBV7-3
cdr3_aa: CASSPLGQGDGYTF; cdr3_nt: TGCGCCAGCAGCCCCTTGGGGCAGGGGGATGGCTACACCTTC; d_call: TRBD1; j_call: TRBJ1-2; cdr3_length: 14; v_call: TRBV4-1
cdr3_aa: CASSFGQGAAETQYF; cdr3_nt: TGTGCCAGCAGCTTCGGACAGGGGGCCGCAGAGACCCAGTACTTC; d_call: TRBD1; j_call: TRBJ2-5; cdr3_length: 15; v_call: TRBV7-9
cdr3_aa: CASSLDLAGGLTPTYEQYF; cdr3_nt: TGCGCCAGCAGCTTGGATCTAGCGGGGGGCCTTACACCAACCTACGAGCAGTACTTC; d_call: TRBD2; j_call: TRBJ2-7; cdr3_length: 19; v_call: TRBV5-1
cdr3_aa: CASSALGLVPYNEQFF; cdr3_nt: TGTGCCAGCAGCGCCCTGGGACTAGTTCCCTACAATGAGCAGTTCTTC; d_call: TRBD2; j_call: TRBJ2-1; cdr3_length: 16; v_call: TRBV9
cdr3_aa: CASSLGGHGYTF; cdr3_nt: TGTGCCAGCAGCTTGGGAGGGCATGGCTACACCTTC; d_call: -; j_call: TRBJ1-2; cdr3_length: 12; v_call: TRBV7-9
cdr3_aa: CASSLVGGARDEQFF; cdr3_nt: TGTGCCAGCAGCTTGGTTGGGGGCGCGCGGGATGAGCAGTTCTTC; d_call: -; j_call: TRBJ2-1; cdr3_length: 15; v_call: TRBV5-6
cdr3_aa: CASSSTTGDYGYTF; cdr3_nt: TGTGCCAGTAGTTCGACGACAGGGGACTATGGCTACACCTTC; d_call: TRBD1; j_call: TRBJ1-2; cdr3_length: 14; v_call: TRBV19
cdr3_aa: CASSVSLKETQYF; cdr3_nt: TGTGCCAGTAGTGTGAGCCTCAAAGAGACCCAGTACTTC; d_call: -; j_call: TRBJ2-5; cdr3_length: 13; v_call: TRBV19